This TCR beta chain was recorded in a study of technical replicates of blood from a few donors. This CDR3 is 14 amino acids long. Germline V gene data show CDR1 as KGHSH and CDR2 as LQKENI. V was pared by 6 bases and J by 1 base, with 5 bases of the junction left unmatched. Method: immunoSEQ multiplex PCR; TCRdb's copy keeps in-frame clones and lacks some. This table holds 95,000 or so clones, roughly 96% found once. This TCR came from a human donor in good health. The rearrangement uses TRBV18 and TRBJ2-7; 8 positions agree with TRBD1. Material for sequencing was T cells isolated from PBMCs. CDR3 region: CASSPNRGSYEQYF. Written as DNA, the CDR3 is TGTGCCAGCTCTCCCAACAGGGGGTCCTACGAGCAGTACTTC. The variable domain in full, with the rest retrieved from reference TRBV18 and TRBJ2-7, is NAGVMQNPRHLVRRRGQEARLRCSPMKGHSHVYWYRQLPEEGLKFMVYLQKENIIDESGMPKERFSAEFPKEGPSILRIQQVVRGDSAAYFCASSPNRGSYEQYFGPGTRLTVT.